This is a list of T cell receptor beta chains from one sample in a study of T cells expressing NK-cell markers. TCRdb reprocessed the 5' RACE reads and reports one entry per CDR3 protein, with no DNA. The listing records approximately 550,000 distinct CDR3 sequences. Sequences were obtained from blood T cells: a sorted CD56 or NKG2C T cell subset, CD4+ or CD8+ T cells, or bulk PBMC T cells (not recorded which). These receptors were taken from a man between 18 and 35 years old in good health. CDR3s include the opening cysteine and the closing phenylalanine or tryptophan.

TRBJ2-1 TRBV13 CASSWGQGGNEQFF
TRBJ2-1 TRBV7-6 CASSLVGLAGADEQFF
TRBJ2-3 TRBV9 CASSGRDPSLLPDTQYF
TRBJ2-3 TRBV2 CASRDYTDTQYF
TRBJ2-1 TRBV7-2 CASSSYSGSSYNEQFF
TRBJ2-1 TRBV20-1 CSARREGLFHEQFF
TRBJ2-2 TRBV6-5 CASRTRPGLALLAGELFF
TRBJ2-1 TRBV5-6 CASSLGLAYNEQFF
TRBJ2-5 TRBV24-1 CATSAPGQGYQETQYF
TRBJ2-2 TRBV9 CASSVVFGLAVTGELFF
TRBJ1-5 TRBV6-2/TRBV6-3 CASSPEPGASQPQHF
TRBJ2-7 TRBV4-2 CASSQASGQGSYEQYF
TRBJ2-1 TRBV6-2/TRBV6-3 CASSYPGLAAHNEQFF
TRBJ2-2 TRBV2 CASRPLAGEHGELFF
TRBJ1-4 TRBV4-3 CASSQDIRRGYEKLFF
TRBJ2-1 TRBV2 CASSDWSSGSYNEQFF
TRBJ2-5 TRBV2 CASSLRMPSGETQYF
TRBJ1-1 TRBV29-1 CSVLGEFFMNTEAFF
TRBJ1-5 TRBV18 CASSPPEGPQHF
TRBJ2-1 TRBV30 CACPPSGRAGYNEQFF
TRBJ2-7 TRBV20-1 CSVEGRRSYEQYF
TRBJ2-1 TRBV12-5 CASGLVLVPGSLSYNEQFF
TRBJ2-7 TRBV5-4 CASRGGHEQYF
TRBJ1-2 TRBV7-2 CASSLPVPNYGYTF
TRBJ1-5 TRBV12-3/TRBV12-4 CASSGGGDRVQPQHF
TRBJ2-2 TRBV5-1 CASSPQPGGGSGELFF
TRBJ2-3 TRBV27 CASSLTPGPDTQYF
TRBJ2-3 TRBV2 CASRTSGSIADTQYF